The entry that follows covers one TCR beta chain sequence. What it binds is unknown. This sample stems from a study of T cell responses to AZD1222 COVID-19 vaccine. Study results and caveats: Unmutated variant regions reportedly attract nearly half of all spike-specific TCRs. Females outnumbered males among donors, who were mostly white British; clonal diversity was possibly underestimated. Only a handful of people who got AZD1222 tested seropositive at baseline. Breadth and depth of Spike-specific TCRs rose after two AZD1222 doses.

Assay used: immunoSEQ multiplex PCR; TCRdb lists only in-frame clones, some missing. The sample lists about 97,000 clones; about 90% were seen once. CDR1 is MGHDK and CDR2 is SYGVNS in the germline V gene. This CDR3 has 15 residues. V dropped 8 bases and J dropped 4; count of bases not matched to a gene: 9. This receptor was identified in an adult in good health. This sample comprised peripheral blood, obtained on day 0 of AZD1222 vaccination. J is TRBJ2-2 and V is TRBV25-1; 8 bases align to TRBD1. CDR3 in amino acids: CASESRTGITGELFF. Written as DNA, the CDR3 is TGTGCCAGCGAGAGTCGGACAGGGATCACCGGGGAGCTGTTTTTT.